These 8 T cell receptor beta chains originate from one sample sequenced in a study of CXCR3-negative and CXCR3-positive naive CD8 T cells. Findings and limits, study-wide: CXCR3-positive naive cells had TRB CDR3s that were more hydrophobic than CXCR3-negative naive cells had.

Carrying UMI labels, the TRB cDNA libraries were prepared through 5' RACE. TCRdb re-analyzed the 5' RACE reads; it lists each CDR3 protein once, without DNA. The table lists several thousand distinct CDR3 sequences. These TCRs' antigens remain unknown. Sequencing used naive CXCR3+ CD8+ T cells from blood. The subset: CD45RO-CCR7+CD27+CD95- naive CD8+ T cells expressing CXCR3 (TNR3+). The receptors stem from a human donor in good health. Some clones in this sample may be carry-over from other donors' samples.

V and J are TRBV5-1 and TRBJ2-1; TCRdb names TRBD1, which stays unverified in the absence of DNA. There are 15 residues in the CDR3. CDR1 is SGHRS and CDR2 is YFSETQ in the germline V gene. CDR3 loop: CASSEGQGTNNEQFF.

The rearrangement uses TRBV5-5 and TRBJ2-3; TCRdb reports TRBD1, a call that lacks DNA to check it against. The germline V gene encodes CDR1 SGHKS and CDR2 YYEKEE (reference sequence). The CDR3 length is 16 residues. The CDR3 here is CASSLEDISSTDTQYF. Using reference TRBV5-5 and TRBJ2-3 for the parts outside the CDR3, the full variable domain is DAGVTQSPTHLIKTRGQQVTLRCSPISGHKSVSWYQQVLGQGPQFIFQYYEKEERGRGNFPDRFSARQFPNYSSELNVNALLLGDSALYLCASSLEDISSTDTQYFGPGTRLTVL.

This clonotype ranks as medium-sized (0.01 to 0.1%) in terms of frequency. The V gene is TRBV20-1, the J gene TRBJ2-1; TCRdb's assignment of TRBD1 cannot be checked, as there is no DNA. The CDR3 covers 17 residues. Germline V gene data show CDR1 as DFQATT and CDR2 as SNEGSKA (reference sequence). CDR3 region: CSARPIPGTSSYNEQFF.

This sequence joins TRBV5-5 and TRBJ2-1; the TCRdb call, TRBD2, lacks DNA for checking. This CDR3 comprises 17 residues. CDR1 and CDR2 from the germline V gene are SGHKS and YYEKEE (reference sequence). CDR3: CASSTMGLAPPYNEQFF.

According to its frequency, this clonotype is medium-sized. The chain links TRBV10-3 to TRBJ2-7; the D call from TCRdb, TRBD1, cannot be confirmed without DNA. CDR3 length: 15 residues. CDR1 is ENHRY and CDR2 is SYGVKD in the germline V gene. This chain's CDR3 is CAISARDRGYYEQYF.

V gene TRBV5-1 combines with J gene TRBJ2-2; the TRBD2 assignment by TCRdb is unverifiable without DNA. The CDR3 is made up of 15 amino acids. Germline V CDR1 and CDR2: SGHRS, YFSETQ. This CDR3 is CASSNGLVNTGELFF.

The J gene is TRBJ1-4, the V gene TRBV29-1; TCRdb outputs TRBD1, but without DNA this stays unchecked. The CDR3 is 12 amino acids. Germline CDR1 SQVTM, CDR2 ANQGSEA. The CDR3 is CSVGDGNEKLFF.

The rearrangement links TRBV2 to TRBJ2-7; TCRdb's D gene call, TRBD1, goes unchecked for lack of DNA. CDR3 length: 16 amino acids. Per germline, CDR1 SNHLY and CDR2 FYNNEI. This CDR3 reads CASSDPPWTGFWEQYF.